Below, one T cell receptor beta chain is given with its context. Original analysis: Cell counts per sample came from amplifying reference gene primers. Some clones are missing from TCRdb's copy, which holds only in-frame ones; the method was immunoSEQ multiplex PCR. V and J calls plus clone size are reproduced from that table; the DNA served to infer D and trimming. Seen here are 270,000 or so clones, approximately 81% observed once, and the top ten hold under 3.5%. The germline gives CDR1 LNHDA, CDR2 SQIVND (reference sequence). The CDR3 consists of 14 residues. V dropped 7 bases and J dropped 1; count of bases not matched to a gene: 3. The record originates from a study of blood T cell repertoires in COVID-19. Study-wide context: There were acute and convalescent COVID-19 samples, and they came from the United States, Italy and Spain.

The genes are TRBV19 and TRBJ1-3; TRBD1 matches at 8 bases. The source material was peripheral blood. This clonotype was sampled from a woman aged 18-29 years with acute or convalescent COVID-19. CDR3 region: CASKDRASGNTIYF. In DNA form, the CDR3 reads TGTGCCAGTAAGGACAGGGCTTCTGGAAACACCATATATTTT. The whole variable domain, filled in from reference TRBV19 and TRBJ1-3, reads DGGITQSPKYLFRKEGQNVTLSCEQNLNHDAMYWYRQDPGQGLRLIYYSQIVNDFQKGDIAEGYSVSREKKESFPLTVTSAQKNPTAFYLCASKDRASGNTIYFGEGSWLTVV.